The subject of this entry is one T cell receptor (beta chain). It lacks a known antigen. One base away there is no much larger clone; base qualities are not given. These data originate in a study of OX40 agonist ivuxolimab in advanced cancers. With regard to the full study: Ivuxolimab was an agonistic, fully human IgG2 monoclonal antibody directed against OX40 (CD134), a costimulatory receptor. Partial responses occurred in three dose-escalation patients, of whom one had hepatocellular carcinoma and two had cutaneous melanoma. Peripheral TCRbeta sequencing aimed to test whether ivuxolimab altered TCR sequence diversity and caused clonal T-cell expansion. A male proportion of around 81% and a mean age of around 60 years, ranging from roughly 20 to 80, were recorded for the dose-escalation cohort. Among the approximately 50 dose-escalation patients, approximately 20 had hepatocellular carcinoma, 15 or so melanoma, 9 renal cell carcinoma and 9 head and neck cancer. The paper describes the monotherapy dose-escalation part (N ≈ 52 patients) of the phase I trial of ivuxolimab. Patients were allowed to have had prior anti-PD-1, anti-PD-L1 or anti-CTLA-4 therapy, and more than 30% of the dose-escalation patients had previously received checkpoint inhibitors. Intravenous ivuxolimab was administered to patients every 2 weeks at six dose levels: 0.01, 0.1, 0.3, 1.5, 3 and 10 mg/kg.

Broader findings and caveats from the paper: Low levels of normalized T-cell clonal expansion were also seen in some nonresponding patients. Antigen specificity was not determined for the clonally expanded peripheral T cells. At doses of 0.1 to 3.0 mg/kg, clonal expansion of both CD4+ and CD8+ T cells in blood was seen between baseline and week 6. In the 0.1-3.0 mg/kg groups, partial responders had among the lowest normalized peripheral clonal expansion, particularly in CD8+ T cells. On average, CD8+ T cells showed more expanded clones than CD4+ T cells after ivuxolimab.

To sequence the TCRbeta CDR3 region, genomic DNA was isolated from the sorted cells. The immunoSEQ Assay was used to sequence the TCRbeta CDR3 regions. TCRdb's version of the immuneACCESS table is confined to in-frame rearrangements and falls short of the full clone set. An unresolved V gene accounts for under half of the shortfall where checked; the remainder is of unknown origin. The sample data list roughly 98,000 clones, and about 86% of these were observed just once. Of the sample, almost 1.5% is held by the ten largest clones. Patients with a history of autoimmune disease or receiving systemic immunosuppression were excluded from the trial. Peripheral blood for TCR sequencing was drawn from every dose cohort at baseline, at cycle 4 day 1 and at cycle 7 day 1. Samples came from an open-label, multicenter, first-in-human phase I dose-escalation trial of ivuxolimab. Adults with locally advanced or metastatic head and neck squamous cell, hepatocellular, melanoma or renal cell carcinoma were enrolled in the trial. Before TCR sequencing, CD4+ T cells and CD8+ T cells were sorted from peripheral blood as separate populations.

The sequencing used CD4+ or CD8+ T cells sorted from blood, collected in a trial of the OX40 agonist ivuxolimab. This receptor was obtained from an adult with an advanced solid tumor such as melanoma, head and neck, liver or kidney cancer.

The bases read TGTGCCAGCAGCTTCGGGGAACAGGGTTCGGGAAACACCATATATTTT. The translation is CASSFGEQGSGNTIYF. Recombination linked TRBV7-8 to TRBJ1-3; possibly the D gene is TRBD1, per 6 matching bases. CDR1 SGHVS and CDR2 FQNEAQ were looked up in the germline V gene. CDR3 length: 16 amino acids, cysteine to phenylalanine. Just CDR3 DNA is preserved here, 48 bases in frame from base 1. V and J are truncated by 3 bases and 4 bases respectively, leaving an intervening sequence of 16 bases.